This T cell receptor (beta chain) was identified in a study of long-term antiretroviral therapy in people with HIV. An immunoSEQ assay, version v3.0, was performed at survey level. TCRdb keeps only in-frame clones here, not all; method: immunoSEQ multiplex PCR. The data contain 25,000 or so clones, 86% of them seen just once; the ten biggest clones take up around 4%. The CDR3 length is 16 residues. The germline CDR1 and CDR2 sequences are SGHAT and FQNNGV. V lost 5 bases and J lost 0, with 13 bases in between. With regard to this clone: Its cognate antigen is unknown.

There were no participants with HIV treated outside the United States. Study-wide results and caveats: Among HIV repertoires, CDR3 length ranges were narrower than those of controls.

The material was unsorted PBMCs, obtained 1.9 years after starting antiretroviral therapy. The V call is TRBV11-2, the J call TRBJ2-2; no reliable D call. The sequence was collected from a young woman with HIV. The CDR3 DNA is TGTGCCAGCAGCCTCCACGGCGGATCGAACACCGGGGAGCTGTTTTTT. This codes for CASSLHGGSNTGELFF.